The 11 T cell receptor beta chains below all came from one sample that was sequenced in a study of blood T cell repertoires in COVID-19. Assay: immunoSEQ multiplex PCR; the TCRdb copy retains only in-frame clones and omits some. The table lists hundreds of thousands of clones, around 89% of them singletons. Input material: PBMCs or T cells enriched from blood (not recorded which). The receptor set was obtained from a woman under 30 with acute COVID-19.

Comment on this clone: In the same sample, other DNA sequences code for this CDR3. The gene calls are TRBV19 and TRBJ2-7; 11 bases fit TRBD1. The CDR3 consists of 14 residues. Germline-derived CDR1 and CDR2 are LNHDA and SQIVND (reference sequence). After removal of 3 bases from V and 2 bases from J, the junction contained 0 bases not matched to a gene. This CDR3 reads CASSMGQGAYEQYF. CDR3 in DNA: TGTGCCAGTAGTATGGGACAGGGGGCCTACGAGCAGTACTTC.

This chain links TRBV28 with TRBJ1-1; 10 nucleotides line up with TRBD1. The J segment lost 5 bases and the V segment lost 6 bases, leaving 6 bases of the junction unmatched. CDR1 is MDHEN and CDR2 is SYDVKM in the germline V gene. The CDR3 covers 14 residues. CDR3 in DNA: TGTGCCAGCAGACCCGGACAGGGGGGAACTGAAGCTTTCTTT. Translating gives CASRPGQGGTEAFF. Full variable domain (outside the CDR3, taken from reference TRBV28 and TRBJ1-1): DVKVTQSSRYLVKRTGEKVFLECVQDMDHENMFWYRQDPGLGLRLIYFSYDVKMKEKGDIPEGYSVSREKKERFSLILESASTNQTSMYLCASRPGQGGTEAFFGQGTRLTVV.

The chain uses TRBV11-3 and TRBJ2-7; D unclear. The CDR3 covers 16 residues. From germline, CDR1 is SGHNT and CDR2 YENEEA. Deletions cut 4 bases from V and 5 bases from J, with 21 bases between. DNA of the CDR3: TGTGCCAGCAGCTCAATTACCCCCCCCGAGTCGAACGAGCAGTACTTC. Translating gives CASSSITPPESNEQYF.

In this sample, this clone turned up once. The chain joins TRBV6-5 to TRBJ1-5; possibly TRBD1 for D (6 bases). Trimming removed 6 bases from V and 2 bases from J, with 14 bases in between. Germline CDR1 MNHEY, CDR2 SVGAGI. The CDR3 sequence is 15 residues long. CDR3 residues: CASRALTGGNQPQHF. DNA of the CDR3: TGTGCCAGCAGGGCCTTGACAGGTGGCAATCAGCCCCAGCATTTT.

This sequence joins TRBV5-1 and TRBJ1-1; 10 nucleotides match TRBD1. CDR3 length: 16 residues. The V gene's germline CDR1 is SGHRS and CDR2 YFSETQ. V gave up 4 bases and J gave up 1 base; unmatched junction bases: 7. CDR3 region: CASSPVTGGENTEAFF. As DNA, the CDR3 is TGCGCCAGCAGCCCAGTGACAGGGGGCGAGAACACTGAAGCTTTCTTT.

This clone was seen a single time. The V and J genes are TRBV5-5 and TRBJ2-7; TRBD1 aligns across 9 bases. This CDR3 has 14 amino acids. Per germline, CDR1 SGHKS and CDR2 YYEKEE (reference sequence). V shed 5 bases, J shed 3 bases, and the junction held 6 bases outside the gene matches. Here the CDR3 reads CASSTGGEVYEQYF. The CDR3 region has the DNA TGTGCCAGCAGTACAGGGGGCGAAGTCTACGAGCAGTACTTC.

The V call is TRBV3-1 (or the pseudogene TRBV3-2), the J call TRBJ1-2, with 8 bases identical to TRBD1. The CDR3 is 14 amino acids. Germline assignment: CDR1 LGHDT and CDR2 YNNKEL (reference sequence). V gave up 3 bases and J gave up 3 bases; unmatched junction bases: 3. CDR3 sequence (DNA): TGTGCCAGCAGCCACCAGGGGGCGGACTATGGCTACACCTTC. Protein product: CASSHQGADYGYTF.

The chain employs TRBV18 and TRBJ2-7, with a tentative D call TRBD2 (6 bases). The CDR3 consists of 15 residues. Deletions cut 2 bases from V and 2 bases from J, with 13 bases between. Germline V gene data show CDR1 as KGHSH and CDR2 as LQKENI. The CDR3 reads CASSPVPSATYEQYF. In DNA form, the CDR3 reads TGTGCCAGCTCACCAGTGCCTAGCGCTACCTACGAGCAGTACTTC.

This clone was counted a single time. V usage is TRBV7-3 and J usage is TRBJ1-2; no clear D. The germline V and J ends were trimmed by 1 base and 7 bases, with 10 bases remaining between them. CDR1 and CDR2 from the germline V gene are SGHTA and FQGTGA. This CDR3 comprises 13 residues. CDR3 residues: CASSLKGGGGYTF. The CDR3, as DNA: TGTGCCAGCAGCTTAAAAGGCGGCGGTGGCTACACCTTC.

The V gene is TRBV15, the J gene TRBJ2-1; D possibly corresponds to TRBD1 (5 bases). This CDR3 has 15 residues. Per germline, CDR1 LNHNV and CDR2 YYDKDF (reference sequence). V was cut by 5 bases and J by 1 base, with 12 bases left in between. Here the CDR3 reads CATSSLQGSYNEQFF. DNA of the CDR3: TGTGCCACCAGCTCCCTTCAGGGTTCCTACAATGAGCAGTTCTTC.

J is TRBJ2-1 and V is TRBV14, with D hard to call. The V and J ends lost 4 bases and 10 bases respectively, with 14 bases between them. Looked up from germline, CDR1 is SGHDN and CDR2 is FVKESK. CDR3 length equals 13 residues. This CDR3 is CASSPGFPPEQFF. The CDR3 region has the DNA TGTGCCAGCAGCCCCGGGTTTCCCCCCGAGCAGTTCTTC.